This T cell receptor (beta chain) was sequenced in a study of response to subunit inactivated influenza vaccine. Whole-study results and caveats: Seasonal influenza vaccination, on each occasion, was suggested by the authors to recruit few new T cells.

Turning to this clonotype: The antigen is not known.

The CDR3 has 14 amino acids. Germline V gives CDR1 DFQATT, CDR2 SNEGSKA (reference sequence). V trimming: 6 bases; J trimming: 2 bases; junction bases outside the gene matches: 6. TCRdb reanalysed the RT-PCR reads using MiXCR and keeps one entry per CDR3 protein. The table lists roughly 760,000 distinct CDR3 sequences, 21% of them singletons. The sample in question was PBMCs from blood, obtained around 5 days after vaccination. The V gene is TRBV20-1, the J gene TRBJ2-2, with TRBD2 identical over 7 bases. This receptor was taken from a man in his forties or fifties who received an inactivated influenza vaccine. The CDR3 sequence: CSATGTTNTGELFF. CDR3 sequence (DNA): TGCAGTGCAACCGGGACTACCAACACCGGGGAGCTGTTTTTT.